Sequencing of this T cell receptor beta chain was carried out in a study of T cells in Graves' hyperthyroidism and ophthalmopathy. Ten or more counts support this clonotype. Researchers took RNA transcripts and amplified the TCR beta CDR3 regions from them. Primed by the HTBI set, a first-round RT-PCR was run on the TCR CDR3. TCRdb reprocessed the multiplex PCR reads with MiXCR, giving one entry per CDR3 protein. The table lists around 620,000 distinct CDR3 sequences, 11% to 15% of them singletons. Per germline, CDR1 SGHTA and CDR2 FQGNSA. The ends were cut back, 3 bases at V and 3 bases at J, with 15 bases in the middle. There are 16 residues in the CDR3.

The source material was blood. V gene TRBV7-2 combines with J gene TRBJ1-5, with D possibly TRBD1 on 5 matching bases. The source of this sequence is a woman younger than 35 with Graves' ophthalmopathy. The CDR3 DNA follows: TGTGCCAGCAGCTTCTCTCCGGCAGGGACCAATCAGCCCCAGCATTTT. Translating gives CASSFSPAGTNQPQHF.